A selection of T cell receptor beta chains follows, all from one sample in a study of early T cells in non-severe SARS-CoV-2 infection. TCRdb reanalysed the 5' RACE reads using MiXCR and keeps one entry per CDR3 protein. The sample carries 97,000 or so distinct CDR3 sequences, approximately 10% recorded once. The input for sequencing was whole blood, taken at baseline. The receptors originated from an adult who was a healthcare worker with PCR-confirmed SARS-CoV-2 infection or an uninfected control (not recorded which). Each CDR3 is given with its conserved first and last residue. A D gene is named only where the DNA matches it firmly. Clone sizes are given selectively: once, few, many, or a class where the clone is expanded.

d_call,j_call,clone_size,v_call,cdr3_aa,cdr3_nt
NA,TRBJ1-1,NA,TRBV7-9,CASSPRMNTEAFF,TGTGCCAGCAGCCCCCGAATGAACACTGAAGCTTTCTTT
NA,TRBJ2-5,few,TRBV5-4,CASSFMQGSQETQYF,TGTGCCAGCAGCTTTATGCAGGGATCCCAGGAGACCCAGTACTTC
NA,TRBJ1-3,NA,TRBV5-5,CASSLLPGNTIYF,TGTGCCAGCAGCTTGTTACCCGGAAACACCATATATTTT
NA,TRBJ1-2,few,TRBV11-2,CASSFLGQADGYTF,TGTGCCAGCAGCTTCTTGGGGCAGGCGGATGGCTACACCTTC
NA,TRBJ1-6,NA,TRBV5-5,CASSWDKEPNSPLHF,TGTGCCAGCAGCTGGGACAAGGAGCCTAATTCACCCCTCCACTTT
NA,TRBJ2-3,few,TRBV10-3,CAIRRTDRSTDTQYF,TGTGCCATCAGGCGGACAGACCGATCCACAGATACGCAGTATTTT
TRBD1,TRBJ1-3,few,TRBV11-2,CASRPGGDGNTIYF,TGTGCCAGCAGACCAGGGGGCGATGGAAACACCATATATTTT
TRBD1,TRBJ2-3,NA,TRBV6-2/TRBV6-3,CASNRGQGVRTDTQYF,TGTGCCAGCAATCGGGGACAGGGTGTGAGGACAGATACGCAGTATTTT
NA,TRBJ1-2,many,TRBV20-1,CSARARRGREANYGYTF,TGCAGTGCTAGAGCGCGCCGCGGGCGTGAAGCTAACTATGGCTACACCTTC
NA,TRBJ2-3,few,TRBV11-3,CASSPSRTKSTDTQYF,TGTGCCAGCAGCCCGTCTCGGACCAAAAGCACAGATACGCAGTATTTT
TRBD1,TRBJ2-3,few,TRBV29-1,CSVRGTGAGTQYF,TGCAGCGTACGAGGGACAGGGGCAGGTACGCAGTATTTT